There are a few counts of the clone carrying this T cell receptor (beta chain). These data originate in a study of blood T cell repertoires in COVID-19. Study in general: Researchers got acute and convalescent COVID-19 samples from the United States, Italy and Spain. T cells, B-cell-depleted T cells, or PBMCs supplied cDNA or gDNA.

This CDR3 comprises 15 residues. Germline values: CDR1 SGHDT, CDR2 YYEEEE. V lost 4 bases and J 9 bases, leaving 20 bases between the germline ends. Authors' processing steps: How many nucleated cells were present was estimated from reference gene primer amplification. TCRdb's copy holds only in-frame clones and misses some; the assay was immunoSEQ multiplex PCR. The V and J calls and clone size were taken over from that table, and D and trimming were inferred from the DNA. The data hold roughly 140,000 clones, with approximately 78% observed a single time. Material: peripheral blood. J is TRBJ2-1 and V is TRBV5-6; tentatively, D is TRBD1 (6 bases). The receptor was isolated from a woman at least 80 years old with acute or convalescent COVID-19. The CDR3 sequence: CASSDPTPQGIEQFF. The DNA of the CDR3 is TGTGCCAGCAGCGACCCAACCCCACAGGGCATTGAGCAGTTCTTC.